The 12 T cell receptor beta chains presented below share a single source sample, sequenced in a study of blood T cells in healthy people across ages. Together with a sample-barcoded 5' primer, a J-beta primer mix was included in a second PCR lasting about 7 to 11 cycles. Using its own MiXCR run on the 5' RACE reads, TCRdb lists one record per CDR3 protein. Of some 1.4 million distinct CDR3 sequences listed, roughly 40% were seen once; the top ten hold under 8%. Sequencing was performed on blood. Source of these receptors: a woman aged 18 to 35 in good health.

CDR3: CASSQEWQGGYEQYF. The CDR3 region has the DNA TGCGCCAGCAGCCAAGAGTGGCAGGGGGGATACGAGCAGTACTTC. The V gene is TRBV4-1, the J gene TRBJ2-7, with D possibly matching TRBD1 (7 bases). The CDR3 covers 15 residues. CDR1 is MGHRA and CDR2 is YSYEKL in the germline V gene. V shed 0 bases and J shed 4 bases, with 13 bases lying between them.

This clonotype was picked up a small number of times. The chain uses TRBV7-2 and TRBJ2-1; D unclear. The V end was cut by 1 base, the J end by 7 bases, with 17 bases between. This CDR3 contains 16 residues. From germline, CDR1 is SGHTA and CDR2 FQGNSA. This CDR3 is CASSLVGVRVSNEQFF. CDR3 sequence (DNA): TGTGCCAGCAGCTTAGTTGGTGTTAGAGTATCAAATGAGCAGTTCTTC.

This clonotype turned up a few times. This rearrangement joins TRBV11-2 to TRBJ2-3; 10 positions match TRBD2. The germline V gene encodes CDR1 SGHAT and CDR2 FQNNGV. Trimming cost V 5 bases and J 4 bases; bases outside gene matches: 6. This CDR3 is 15 amino acids long. CDR3 amino acids: CASSTLAGAADTQYF. The CDR3 region has the DNA TGTGCCAGCAGCACGCTAGCGGGAGCGGCAGATACGCAGTATTTT.

V gene TRBV27 combines with J gene TRBJ2-3, with D unclear. The ends were cut back, 4 bases at V and 4 bases at J, with 9 bases in the middle. This CDR3 has 13 amino acids. CDR1 and CDR2 (germline): MNHEY, SMNVEV (reference sequence). DNA of the CDR3: TGTGCCAGCAGTTGGCGTAATTCAGATACGCAGTATTTT. It translates to CASSWRNSDTQYF.

The V and J genes are TRBV20-1 and TRBJ2-1, with D unresolved. The better agreement between TRBJ2-7 and the DNA end casts doubt on the J call. Germline V lookup: CDR1 DFQATT, CDR2 SNEGSKA (reference sequence). The CDR3 is made up of 15 amino acids. CDR3 region: CSARVPKSSYNEQYF. As DNA, the CDR3 is TGCAGTGCTAGAGTTCCCAAAAGCTCCTACAATGAGCAGTACTTC.

The chain uses TRBV9 and TRBJ1-2; 9 nucleotides line up with TRBD1. The CDR3 contains 16 residues. Unmatched junction bases numbered 11, after V lost 2 bases and J lost 6 bases. The germline V gene has CDR1 SGDLS and CDR2 YYNGEE. The DNA of the CDR3 is TGTGCCAGCAGCGTGGCCCTAGGGACAGGGTGGGATGGCTACACCTTC. The encoded protein is CASSVALGTGWDGYTF.

The sample holds many counts of this clonotype. A junction boundary mismatches the germline segment, possibly from a read error. The chain recombines TRBV29-1 with TRBJ2-5; 7 bases align to TRBD2. Germline lookup yields CDR1 SQVTM and CDR2 ANQGSEA. The length of the CDR3 is 15 residues. CDR3 sequence reads: CSVKLRLAAQEIQYF. In nucleotides, the CDR3 is TGCAGCGTCAAGCTCCGACTAGCAGCTCAAGAGATCCAGTACTTC. Variable domain in full (rest from reference TRBV29-1 and TRBJ2-5): SAVISQKPSRDICQRGTSLTIQCQVDSQVTMMFWYRQQPGQSLTLIATANQGSEATYESGFVIDKFPISRPNLTFSTLTVSNMSPEDSSIYLCSVKLRLAAQEIQYFGPGTRLLVL.

V and J are TRBV20-1 and TRBJ2-7; tentatively, D is TRBD1 (5 bases). Trimming cost V 1 base and J 6 bases, with 13 bases left between them. The CDR3 consists of 13 residues. CDR1 is DFQATT and CDR2 is SNEGSKA in the germline V gene (reference sequence). The CDR3 sequence is CSARVGRVGEQYF. DNA for the CDR3: TGCAGTGCTAGAGTCGGCAGGGTTGGCGAGCAGTACTTC.

The chain joins TRBV13 to TRBJ2-5, with TRBD1 as a possible D gene (6 bases). CDR1 is PRHDT and CDR2 is FYEKMQ in the germline V gene (reference sequence). V lost 1 base to trimming and J lost 5 bases, with 20 bases between them. There are 17 residues in the CDR3. CDR3 sequence: CASSLVNPQGFEETQYF. The CDR3 DNA is TGTGCCAGCAGCTTAGTCAACCCCCAGGGGTTCGAGGAGACCCAGTACTTC. The full variable domain, its missing parts supplied by reference TRBV13 and TRBJ2-5, is AAGVIQSPRHLIKEKRETATLKCYPIPRHDTVYWYQQGPGQDPQFLISFYEKMQSDKGSIPDRFSAQQFSDYHSELNMSSLELGDSALYFCASSLVNPQGFEETQYFGPGTRLLVL.

On this clonotype: A read error may explain this, as a much larger clone is one base away. The chain is built from TRBV24-1 and TRBJ2-5, with 12 bases matching TRBD1. Germline values: CDR1 KGHDR, CDR2 SFDVKD. This CDR3 comprises 17 residues. V trimming: 3 bases; J trimming: 11 bases; junction bases outside the gene matches: 15. For the CDR3, the DNA is TGTGCCACCAGTGATAGAGAAGGGACAGGGGGCGGCCATGAGCAGTACTTC. Translated: CATSDREGTGGGHEQYF.

The chain joins TRBV20-1 to TRBJ1-4; TRBD1 matches 10 bases. The CDR3 totals 16 residues. J was trimmed by 0 bases and V by 6 bases; bases with no gene match: 7. CDR1 and CDR2 from the germline V gene are DFQATT and SNEGSKA (reference sequence). DNA of the CDR3: TGCAGTGCCCCGCGGGGACAGGGGACAACTAATGAAAAACTGTTTTTT. It specifies CSAPRGQGTTNEKLFF.

This clonotype turned up a few times. The chain recombines TRBV7-9 with TRBJ1-2, with D maybe TRBD1 (5 bases). Looked up from germline, CDR1 is SEHNR and CDR2 is FQNEAQ (reference sequence). V lost 2 bases, J lost 2 bases, and 12 bases lay in between. The CDR3 has 15 amino acids. CDR3 amino acids: CASSLTGGTNYGYTF. DNA for the CDR3: TGTGCCAGCAGCTTAACTGGGGGGACGAACTATGGCTACACCTTC. Variable domain in full (rest from reference TRBV7-9 and TRBJ1-2): DTGVSQNPRHKITKRGQNVTFRCDPISEHNRLYWYRQTLGQGPEFLTYFQNEAQLEKSRLLSDRFSAERPKGSFSTLEIQRTEQGDSAMYLCASSLTGGTNYGYTFGSGTRLTVV.